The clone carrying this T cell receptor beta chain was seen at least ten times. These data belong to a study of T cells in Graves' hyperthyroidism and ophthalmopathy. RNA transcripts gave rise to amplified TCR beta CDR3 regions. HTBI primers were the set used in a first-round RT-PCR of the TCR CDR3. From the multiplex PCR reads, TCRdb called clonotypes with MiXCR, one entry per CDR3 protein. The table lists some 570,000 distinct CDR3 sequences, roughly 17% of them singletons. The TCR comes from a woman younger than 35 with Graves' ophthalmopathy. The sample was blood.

DNA for the CDR3: TGTGCCAGCAGCCGAATGGACAGGGCCGACACCGGGGAGCTGTTTTTT. Amino acid sequence: CASSRMDRADTGELFF. This chain uses TRBV5-6 with TRBJ2-2, with TRBD1 matching 8 bases. The J segment lost 3 bases and the V segment lost 4 bases, leaving 8 bases of the junction unmatched. From germline, CDR1 is SGHDT and CDR2 YYEEEE. The length of the CDR3 is 16 residues.